One sample yielded the 26 T cell receptor beta chains listed below, sequenced in a study of T cell changes during pregnancy in multiple sclerosis. Produced via immunoSEQ multiplex PCR; TCRdb's table is partial and in-frame only. The sample lists tens of thousands of clones; around 90% were seen once. Sequenced material: peripheral blood, taken in the second trimester of pregnancy. The source of these receptors is a female donor in good health, enrolled as a control in a pregnancy study.

The rearrangement uses TRBV21-1 and TRBJ2-4; no DNA check was done on the table's D call, TRBD1. TRBV21-1 is described as a pseudogene. The CDR3 spans 14 residues. CDR3 bases: TGTGCCAGCAGCAGGGGGCTAGCCAAAAACATTCAGTACTTC. Its translation: CASSRGLAKNIQYF.

The chain links TRBV6-4 to TRBJ2-3; 7 bases map to TRBD2. The CDR3 is 14 amino acids. Germline V gives CDR1 MRHNA, CDR2 SNTAGT. V dropped 5 bases and J dropped 0; count of bases not matched to a gene: 2. In nucleotides, the CDR3 is TGTGCCAGCAGTCGGCGGGGGAGCACAGATACGCAGTATTTT. Translating gives CASSRRGSTDTQYF.

V gene TRBV19 combines with J gene TRBJ1-2; 7 nucleotides agree with TRBD1. The CDR3 is 15 amino acids. Germline values: CDR1 LNHDA, CDR2 SQIVND (reference sequence). J was trimmed by 1 base and V by 3 bases; bases with no gene match: 5. The CDR3 protein is CASSIVPGGNYGYTF. In DNA, the CDR3 is TGTGCCAGTAGTATCGTCCCAGGGGGTAACTATGGCTACACCTTC. Combining the CDR3 with reference TRBV19 and TRBJ1-2 gives the whole variable domain DGGITQSPKYLFRKEGQNVTLSCEQNLNHDAMYWYRQDPGQGLRLIYYSQIVNDFQKGDIAEGYSVSREKKESFPLTVTSAQKNPTAFYLCASSIVPGGNYGYTFGSGTRLTVV.

The chain joins TRBV5-4 to TRBJ1-1; 7 positions match TRBD1. After removal of 3 bases from V and 4 bases from J, the junction contained 6 bases not matched to a gene. Germline V gene lookup returns CDR1 SGHNT and CDR2 YYREEE (reference sequence). The CDR3 runs to 14 residues. The CDR3 is CASSSPTGVTEAFF. The CDR3 coding sequence is TGTGCCAGCAGCTCACCCACAGGGGTCACTGAAGCTTTCTTT. Looking up the rest from reference TRBV5-4 and TRBJ1-1 gives the full variable domain: ETGVTQSPTHLIKTRGQQVTLRCSSQSGHNTVSWYQQALGQGPQFIFQYYREEENGRGNFPPRFSGLQFPNYSSELNVNALELDDSALYLCASSSPTGVTEAFFGQGTRLTVV.

V and J are TRBV11-2 and TRBJ1-2, with TRBD1 identical over 7 bases. Germline V gene lookup returns CDR1 SGHAT and CDR2 FQNNGV. The trim removed 5 bases at V and 8 bases at J, leaving 8 bases unmatched. This CDR3 is built from 13 residues. DNA of the CDR3: TGTGCCAGCAGCCCGGGACAGAGTAGGGGCTACACCTTC. This encodes CASSPGQSRGYTF.

The gene calls are TRBV4-2 and TRBJ2-7; 11 bases line up with TRBD2. This CDR3 is 17 amino acids long. Germline assignment: CDR1 LGHNA and CDR2 YNFKEQ. The J segment lost 0 bases and the V segment lost 5 bases, leaving 9 bases of the junction unmatched. The CDR3 region has the DNA TGTGCCAGCAGCGCCGGACTAGCGGGTGACAGCTCCTACGAGCAGTACTTC. Encoded protein: CASSAGLAGDSSYEQYF.

The rearrangement joins TRBV19 to TRBJ2-5; D gene unclear. V lost 5 bases, J lost 1 base, and 8 bases lay in between. This CDR3 has 13 amino acids. The V gene's germline CDR1 is LNHDA and CDR2 SQIVND (reference sequence). CDR3 loop: CASSGRLQETQYF. The CDR3 DNA is TGTGCCAGTAGTGGGCGCCTCCAAGAGACCCAGTACTTC.

In this sample, this clone turned up once. The chain is built from TRBV6-6 and TRBJ2-5; D not certain. The germline gives CDR1 MNHNY, CDR2 SVGAGI (reference sequence). The CDR3 has 14 residues. Deletions cut 0 bases from V and 0 bases from J, with 5 bases between. The CDR3 DNA reads TGTGCCAGCAGTTACTCTGCGGACCAAGAGACCCAGTACTTC. Residues: CASSYSADQETQYF.

This chain links TRBV28 with TRBJ1-2; a weak D match, TRBD1 (5 bases). Trimming cost V 3 bases and J 4 bases, with 12 bases left between them. This CDR3 has 14 residues. CDR1 is MDHEN and CDR2 is SYDVKM in the germline V gene. The CDR3 reads CASSLGGGGYGYTF. The CDR3 DNA sequence: TGTGCCAGCAGTTTGGGGGGTGGGGGCTATGGCTACACCTTC.

The gene calls are TRBV4-3 and TRBJ2-4; D unclear. The CDR3 runs to 16 residues. The germline V gene has CDR1 LGHNA and CDR2 YSLEER. The V gene lost 0 bases and the J gene lost 1 base, with 10 bases spanning the gap. The CDR3 DNA is TGCGCCAGCAGCCAAGATGCACAGAAGGCCAAAAACATTCAGTACTTC. Amino acids: CASSQDAQKAKNIQYF.

This chain joins TRBV7-9 and TRBJ2-7, with D tentatively TRBD2 (6 bases). The germline CDR1 and CDR2 sequences are SEHNR and FQNEAQ (reference sequence). The CDR3 contains 13 residues. V shed 4 bases and J shed 4 bases, with 11 bases lying between them. The DNA of the CDR3 is TGTGCCAGCAGCTATAGCGGAAATTACGAGCAGTACTTC. Its translation: CASSYSGNYEQYF.

This clone appeared a single time. One end of the junction does not line up with germline, which may come from a read error. The rearrangement links TRBV7-6 to TRBJ2-1; TRBD2 aligns across 12 bases. CDR1 and CDR2 from the germline V gene are SGHVS and FNYEAQ. The CDR3 totals 14 residues. CDR3 loop: CASSLALAGGPGIF. In DNA, the CDR3 is TGTGCCAGCAGCTTAGCGCTAGCGGGAGGGCCTGGTATCTTC.

The chain combines TRBV5-5 with TRBJ2-1; 9 positions match TRBD1. CDR1 is SGHKS and CDR2 is YYEKEE in the germline V gene (reference sequence). The CDR3 loop spans 17 amino acids. V lost 3 bases and J lost 0; bases outside the gene matches: 7. CDR3 nucleotides: TGTGCCAGCAGCTCGAGACAGGGGGGGAGCTCCTACAATGAGCAGTTCTTC. It encodes CASSSRQGGSSYNEQFF. Variable domain in full (rest from reference TRBV5-5 and TRBJ2-1): DAGVTQSPTHLIKTRGQQVTLRCSPISGHKSVSWYQQVLGQGPQFIFQYYEKEERGRGNFPDRFSARQFPNYSSELNVNALLLGDSALYLCASSSRQGGSSYNEQFFGPGTRLTVL.

This sequence joins TRBV5-1 and TRBJ1-4; 8 positions match TRBD1. V dropped 4 bases and J dropped 7; count of bases not matched to a gene: 12. The CDR3 covers 16 residues. Germline V gene sequence: CDR1 SGHRS, CDR2 YFSETQ. CDR3 coding DNA: TGCGCCAGCAGCCAAGGGACAGGAGGGGGGATTGAAAAACTGTTTTTT. This codes for CASSQGTGGGIEKLFF.

The chain employs TRBV27 and TRBJ1-5; D is unclear. The germline gives CDR1 MNHEY, CDR2 SMNVEV (reference sequence). Deletions cut 3 bases from V and 2 bases from J, with 11 bases between. This CDR3 contains 15 residues. CDR3: CASSLNLGGNQPQHF. The CDR3 DNA follows: TGTGCCAGCAGTTTGAACCTCGGGGGCAATCAGCCCCAGCATTTT.

This clone has only one observation. This chain joins TRBV6-5 and TRBJ2-3; TRBD2 matches at 7 bases. Looked up from germline, CDR1 is MNHEY and CDR2 is SVGAGI. Losses at the gene ends were 3 bases for V and 2 bases for J; bases not matched to a gene: 5. This CDR3 spans 15 amino acids. The CDR3 bases are TGTGCCAGCAGTTATGAGGGAGGGAACACAGATACGCAGTATTTT. Translating gives CASSYEGGNTDTQYF.

This chain uses TRBV5-4 with TRBJ1-2, with TRBD1 matching over 9 bases. This CDR3 contains 16 residues. Germline lookup yields CDR1 SGHNT and CDR2 YYREEE (reference sequence). J gave up 2 bases and V 3 bases, and 8 bases lay outside the gene matches. In DNA form, the CDR3 reads TGTGCCAGCAGCTCCCCCGGGACAGGGCAGAACTATGGCTACACCTTC. Protein: CASSSPGTGQNYGYTF.

This clone was seen a few times. The gene calls are TRBV7-9 and TRBJ1-1, with D uncertain. V shed 4 bases and J shed 5 bases, with 11 bases lying between them. The CDR3 runs 13 residues. Per germline, CDR1 SEHNR and CDR2 FQNEAQ (reference sequence). The CDR3 reads CASSSRHKTEAFF. As DNA, the CDR3 is TGTGCCAGCAGCTCCCGACATAAAACTGAAGCTTTCTTT.

V usage is TRBV5-1 and J usage is TRBJ2-2, with a possible D match to TRBD1 (5 bases). The germline V and J ends were trimmed by 4 bases and 0 bases, with 10 bases remaining between them. CDR1 and CDR2 (germline): SGHRS, YFSETQ. This CDR3 contains 15 residues. This CDR3 is CASSLAGPNTGELFF. CDR3 in DNA: TGCGCCAGCAGCCTGGCAGGGCCGAACACCGGGGAGCTGTTTTTT.

The chain links TRBV5-1 to TRBJ2-2; the D is unclear. Germline CDR1 SGHRS, CDR2 YFSETQ. CDR3 length: 15 amino acids. V shed 0 bases and J shed 1 base, with 7 bases lying between them. The CDR3 loop reads CASSLGRRNTGELFF. DNA of the CDR3: TGCGCCAGCAGCTTGGGACGGAGGAACACCGGGGAGCTGTTTTTT. Together with reference TRBV5-1 and TRBJ2-2, the CDR3 gives the full variable domain: KAGVTQTPRYLIKTRGQQVTLSCSPISGHRSVSWYQQTPGQGLQFLFEYFSETQRNKGNFPGRFSGRQFSNSRSEMNVSTLELGDSALYLCASSLGRRNTGELFFGEGSRLTVL.

This clone was counted a single time. The chain employs TRBV28 and TRBJ1-6; 7 nucleotides line up with TRBD1. This CDR3 region has 14 residues. The trim removed 6 bases at V and 10 bases at J, leaving 9 bases unmatched. Germline-derived CDR1 and CDR2 are MDHEN and SYDVKM. In DNA, the CDR3 is TGTGCCAGCAGCGTTACCGGGACAGCCTCACCCCTCCACTTT. This encodes CASSVTGTASPLHF.

This chain joins TRBV6-5 and TRBJ1-6; TRBD1 is a possible D gene (6 bases). Trimming removed 5 bases from V and 1 base from J, with 6 bases in between. Looked up from germline, CDR1 is MNHEY and CDR2 is SVGAGI. The CDR3 totals 14 residues. This CDR3 reads CASSTGSYNSPLHF. The CDR3 nucleotides are TGTGCCAGCAGTACAGGGTCCTATAATTCACCCCTCCACTTT.

This clone was detected only once. The chain combines TRBV6-4 with TRBJ2-2, with a tentative D call TRBD2 (6 bases). CDR1 MRHNA and CDR2 SNTAGT come from the germline V gene. The CDR3 is 15 residues long. Trimming took off 5 bases at V and 2 bases at J, with 12 bases between the two ends. The CDR3 is CASSPAGGNTGELFF. The CDR3 bases are TGTGCCAGCAGTCCAGCGGGCGGTAACACCGGGGAGCTGTTTTTT.

This sequence joins TRBV27 and TRBJ1-5; TRBD1 might be the D (6 bases). Germline assignment: CDR1 MNHEY and CDR2 SMNVEV (reference sequence). The V end lost 6 bases, the J end lost 3 bases, and 18 bases lay between the germline ends. The CDR3 spans 16 residues. The CDR3 DNA is TGTGCCAGCAGGTTGGACAGCGCCATTAACAATCAGCCCCAGCATTTT. Translation: CASRLDSAINNQPQHF.

The rearrangement uses TRBV5-6 and TRBJ2-7; unclear D gene. CDR1 and CDR2 (germline): SGHDT, YYEEEE. V lost 4 bases and J lost 5, with 13 bases in between. The CDR3 spans 13 residues. DNA for the CDR3: TGTGCCAGCAGCCGGATTCTAGGTGACGAGCAGTACTTC. Residues: CASSRILGDEQYF.

J is TRBJ1-1 and V is TRBV11-2; a possible D gene is TRBD1 (6 bases). The CDR3 totals 12 residues. Trimming took 3 bases from V and 6 from J, leaving 8 bases between them. Germline CDR1 is SGHAT and CDR2 is FQNNGV. CDR3 sequence reads: CASSLGAPEAFF. In nucleotides, the CDR3 is TGTGCCAGCAGCTTGGGGGCCCCTGAAGCTTTCTTT.